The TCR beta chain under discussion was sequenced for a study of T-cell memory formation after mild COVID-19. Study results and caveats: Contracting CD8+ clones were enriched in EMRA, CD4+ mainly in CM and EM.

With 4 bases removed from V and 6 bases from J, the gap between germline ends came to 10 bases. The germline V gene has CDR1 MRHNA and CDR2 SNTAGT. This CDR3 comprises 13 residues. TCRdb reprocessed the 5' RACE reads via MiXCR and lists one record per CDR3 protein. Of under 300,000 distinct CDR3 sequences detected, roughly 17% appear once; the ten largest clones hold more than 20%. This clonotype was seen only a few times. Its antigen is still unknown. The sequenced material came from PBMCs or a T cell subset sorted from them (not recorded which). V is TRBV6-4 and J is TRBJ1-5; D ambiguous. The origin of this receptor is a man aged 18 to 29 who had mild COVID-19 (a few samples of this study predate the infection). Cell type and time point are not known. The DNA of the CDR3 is TGTGCCAGCAGTGCTACGTCGGGTCAGCCCCAGCATTTT. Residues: CASSATSGQPQHF.